These T cell receptor beta chains were read from a single sample in a study of T-cell memory formation after mild COVID-19. TCRdb itself ran the 5' RACE reads through MiXCR, one entry per CDR3 protein. The table lists roughly 100,000 distinct CDR3 sequences, about a sixth of them singletons. Material: PBMCs or a T cell subset sorted from them (not recorded which). These receptors were collected from an adult woman who had mild COVID-19 (a few samples of this study predate the infection). Cell type and time point are not known. CDR3s include the opening cysteine and the closing phenylalanine or tryptophan. A D gene is named only where the DNA matches it firmly. Size is stated for part of the rows, as once, few or many counts, or as a class when the clone is expanded.

J	D	size	V	CDR3
TRBJ2-3	-	few	TRBV12-3/TRBV12-4	CASTPPGGMTDTQYF
TRBJ2-7	-	once	TRBV2	CASSDEFSGEQYF
TRBJ1-6	-	few	TRBV6-1	CASYRDSTFNSPLHF
TRBJ2-1	-	few	TRBV4-2	CASSPTEGASYNEQFF
TRBJ2-7	-	-	TRBV7-9	CASSPTVTSSYEQYF
TRBJ1-4	-	-	TRBV20-1	CSARDRDTTPREKLFF
TRBJ2-7	-	-	TRBV7-2	CASSFYAGDYEQYF
TRBJ2-2	TRBD1	few	TRBV5-1	CARGTGPNTGELFF
TRBJ1-2	-	few	TRBV7-2	CASSPPDYGYTF
TRBJ2-3	-	few	TRBV5-1	CASSLRGRDTQYF
TRBJ2-5	-	-	TRBV10-3	CAISERGVQETQYF
TRBJ2-7	-	-	TRBV7-9	CASSFTGFEQYF
TRBJ2-3	-	-	TRBV27	CASGRGVWADTQYF
TRBJ2-7	-	few	TRBV4-3	CASSQDWHRSYEQYF
TRBJ2-2	-	few	TRBV19	CATLVGAGGELFF
TRBJ1-5	-	-	TRBV15	CATSRVVMRGNQPQHF
TRBJ1-1	-	-	TRBV4-3	CASSQGGRIEAFF
TRBJ2-3	TRBD2	-	TRBV20-1	CSAKLASTDTQYF
TRBJ2-1	TRBD2	few	TRBV25-1	CASSEYFGTSGRHEQFF
TRBJ2-1	TRBD2	few	TRBV7-3	CASSFGGRAEISYNEQFF